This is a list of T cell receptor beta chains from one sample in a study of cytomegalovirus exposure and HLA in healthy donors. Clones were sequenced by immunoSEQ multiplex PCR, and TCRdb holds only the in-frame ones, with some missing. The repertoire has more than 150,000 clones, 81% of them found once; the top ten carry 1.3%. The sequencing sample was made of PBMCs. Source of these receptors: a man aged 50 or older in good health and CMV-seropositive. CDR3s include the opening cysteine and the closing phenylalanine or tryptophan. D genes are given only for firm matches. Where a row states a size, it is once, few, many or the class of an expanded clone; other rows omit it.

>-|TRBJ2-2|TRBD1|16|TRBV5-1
CASSIQGARNTGELFF
TGCGCCAGCAGCATACAGGGGGCTCGAAACACCGGGGAGCTGTTTTTT
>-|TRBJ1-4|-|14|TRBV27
CASSQQGGNEKLFF
TGTGCCAGCAGTCAACAGGGAGGGAATGAAAAACTGTTTTTT
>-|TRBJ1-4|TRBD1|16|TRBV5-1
CASSLWGTGGNEKLFF
TGCGCCAGCAGCTTGTGGGGGACAGGGGGGAATGAAAAACTGTTTTTT
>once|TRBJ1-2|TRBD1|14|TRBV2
CASSLDRASYGYTF
TGTGCCAGCAGTCTGGACAGGGCCTCCTATGGCTACACCTTC
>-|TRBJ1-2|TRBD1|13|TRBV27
CASSPGTGNGYTF
TGTGCCAGCAGTCCCGGGACAGGGAATGGCTACACCTTC
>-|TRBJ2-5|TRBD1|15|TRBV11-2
CASSLDLGTGRTQYF
TGTGCCAGCAGCTTAGATCTCGGGACAGGGAGAACCCAGTACTTC
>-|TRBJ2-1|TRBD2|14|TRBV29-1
CSVSSGGPLQEQFF
TGCAGCGTTTCTAGCGGGGGTCCTCTACAAGAGCAGTTCTTC
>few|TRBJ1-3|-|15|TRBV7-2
CASSLGHGGGNTIYF
TGTGCCAGCAGCTTAGGTCACGGAGGGGGAAACACCATATATTTT
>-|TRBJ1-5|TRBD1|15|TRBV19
CASTMRGQGNQPQHF
TGTGCCAGTACCATGCGGGGACAGGGTAATCAGCCCCAGCATTTT
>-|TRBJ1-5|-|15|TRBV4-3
CASSRGVYSNQPQHF
TGCGCCAGCAGCCGGGGGGTTTATAGCAATCAGCCCCAGCATTTT
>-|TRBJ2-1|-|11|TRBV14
CASKNEGEQFF
TGTGCCAGCAAAAATGAGGGTGAGCAGTTCTTC
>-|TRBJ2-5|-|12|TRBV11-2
CASSFNQETQYF
TGTGCCAGCAGCTTTAACCAAGAGACCCAGTACTTC
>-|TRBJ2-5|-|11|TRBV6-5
CASRRGETQYF
TGTGCCAGCAGGAGGGGGGAGACCCAGTACTTC
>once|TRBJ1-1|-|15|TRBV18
CASSPPGQGRAEAFF
TGTGCCAGCTCACCACCGGGGCAGGGAAGGGCTGAAGCTTTCTTT
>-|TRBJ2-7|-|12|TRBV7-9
CASSTVSYEQYF
TGTGCCAGCAGTACAGTCTCCTACGAGCAGTACTTC
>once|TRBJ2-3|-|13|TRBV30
CAAGQQYTDTQYF
TGTGCCGCGGGACAGCAATACACAGATACGCAGTATTTT
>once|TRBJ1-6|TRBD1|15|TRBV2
CASSLQGAENSPLHF
TGTGCCAGCAGTCTACAGGGGGCGGAGAATTCACCCCTCCACTTT
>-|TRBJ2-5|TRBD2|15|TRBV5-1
CASSPGGGPQETQYF
TGCGCCAGCAGCCCGGGCGGGGGGCCCCAAGAGACCCAGTACTTC
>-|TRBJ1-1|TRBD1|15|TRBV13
CASSIPTGASTEAFF
TGTGCCAGCAGCATCCCCACAGGGGCGAGTACTGAAGCTTTCTTT
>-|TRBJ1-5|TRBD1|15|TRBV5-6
CASSPSTGGNQPQHF
TGTGCCAGCAGCCCCTCGACAGGGGGAAATCAGCCCCAGCATTTT
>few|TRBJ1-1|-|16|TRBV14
CASSRLPGLENTEAFF
TGTGCCAGCAGCCGCTTACCGGGACTGGAGAACACTGAAGCTTTCTTT
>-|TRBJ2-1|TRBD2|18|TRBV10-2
CASSESEGKRGAYNEQFF
TGCGCCAGCAGTGAGTCGGAAGGGAAGCGGGGGGCCTACAATGAGCAGTTCTTC
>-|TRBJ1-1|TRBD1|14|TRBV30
CAWDRVGLRTEAFF
TGTGCCTGGGACAGGGTAGGCCTAAGAACTGAAGCTTTCTTT
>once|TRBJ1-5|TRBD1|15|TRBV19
CASSVTGVNNQPQHF
TGTGCCAGTAGTGTTACAGGGGTCAACAATCAGCCCCAGCATTTT
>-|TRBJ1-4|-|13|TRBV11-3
CASRDLRNEKLFF
TGTGCCAGCAGGGACTTAAGGAATGAAAAACTGTTTTTT